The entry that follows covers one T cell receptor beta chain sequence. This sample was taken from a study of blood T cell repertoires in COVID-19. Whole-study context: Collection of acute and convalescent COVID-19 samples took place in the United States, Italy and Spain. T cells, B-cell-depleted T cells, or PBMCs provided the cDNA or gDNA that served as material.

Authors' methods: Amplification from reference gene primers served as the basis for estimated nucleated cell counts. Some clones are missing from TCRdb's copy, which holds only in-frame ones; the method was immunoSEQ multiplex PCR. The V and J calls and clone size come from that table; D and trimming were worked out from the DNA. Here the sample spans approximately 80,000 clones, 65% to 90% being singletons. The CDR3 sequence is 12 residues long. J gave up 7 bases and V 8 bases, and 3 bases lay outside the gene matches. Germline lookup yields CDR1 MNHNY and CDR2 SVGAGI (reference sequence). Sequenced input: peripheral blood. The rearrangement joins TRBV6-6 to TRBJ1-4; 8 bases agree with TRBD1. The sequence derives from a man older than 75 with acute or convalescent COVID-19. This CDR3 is CASRQGSEKLFF. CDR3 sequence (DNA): TGTGCCAGCCGACAGGGGTCTGAAAAACTGTTTTTT.